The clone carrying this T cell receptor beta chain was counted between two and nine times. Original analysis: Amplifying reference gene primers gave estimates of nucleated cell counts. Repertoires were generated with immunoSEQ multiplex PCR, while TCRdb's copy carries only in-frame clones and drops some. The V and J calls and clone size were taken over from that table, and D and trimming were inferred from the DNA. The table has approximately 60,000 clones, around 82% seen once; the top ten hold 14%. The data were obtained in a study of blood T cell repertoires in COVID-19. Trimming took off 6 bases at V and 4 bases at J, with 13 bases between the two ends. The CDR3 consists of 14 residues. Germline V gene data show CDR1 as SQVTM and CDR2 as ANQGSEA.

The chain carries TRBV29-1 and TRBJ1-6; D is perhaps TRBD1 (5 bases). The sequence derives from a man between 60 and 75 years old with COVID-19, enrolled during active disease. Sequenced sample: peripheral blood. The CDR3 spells CSVAGSRYNSPLHF. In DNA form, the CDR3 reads TGCAGCGTGGCAGGGTCTCGGTATAATTCACCCCTCCACTTT.